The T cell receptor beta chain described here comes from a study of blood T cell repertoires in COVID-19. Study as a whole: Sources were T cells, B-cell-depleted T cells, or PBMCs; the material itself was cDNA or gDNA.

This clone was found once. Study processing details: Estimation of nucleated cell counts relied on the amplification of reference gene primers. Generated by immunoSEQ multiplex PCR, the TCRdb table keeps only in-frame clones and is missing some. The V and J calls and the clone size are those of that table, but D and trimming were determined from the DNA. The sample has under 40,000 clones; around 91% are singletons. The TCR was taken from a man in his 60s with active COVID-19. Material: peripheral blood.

CDR3 DNA sequence: TGTGCCAGCAGTTTTATGGGAGCGGGGGGATCCTACGAGCAGTACTTC. It yields the protein CASSFMGAGGSYEQYF. The chain is built from TRBV28 and TRBJ2-7, with 9 nucleotides matching TRBD2. Germline-derived CDR1 and CDR2 are MDHEN and SYDVKM. With V trimmed by 3 bases and J by 1 base, 7 bases remained unmatched. The CDR3 totals 16 residues.